Included here is one T cell receptor (beta chain) sequence, with context. Its antigen is currently unknown. The entry originates in a study of T cell responses to AZD1222 COVID-19 vaccine. Sequenced by immunoSEQ multiplex PCR; TCRdb stores in-frame clones only, minus some. Of tens of thousands of clones in the sample, about three quarters were seen once. The V gene's germline CDR1 is SGHTA and CDR2 FQGNSA. The V end was cut by 2 bases, the J end by 9 bases, with 17 bases between. This CDR3 is built from 15 residues. Overall study results and limits: Repertoires were collected only later (after the peak T cell response had occurred). Donors were chiefly white British, with a greater number of females, and clonal diversity was perhaps underestimated. Only five to seven AZD1222 recipients were seropositive at baseline. Vaccine-associated CD4 TCRs ranged over spike, dominating at 160-218 and 743-854.

This specimen was peripheral blood, taken on day 0 of AZD1222 vaccination. The TCR sequence derives from an adult in good health. The genes are TRBV7-2 and TRBJ2-1; D tentatively fits TRBD1 or TRBD2 (5 bases each). DNA for the CDR3: TGTGCCAGCAGCTTATTTCCAGCCGGGGCAGCTGAGCAGTTCTTC. Its protein is CASSLFPAGAAEQFF.